Included here is one T cell receptor beta chain sequence, with context. Its antigen is unidentified. The data stem from a study of T cell responses to AZD1222 COVID-19 vaccine. Study findings and constraints: AZD1222 recipients seropositive at baseline numbered only 6 or 7.

Trimming took 1 base from V and 3 from J, leaving 7 bases between them. There are 14 residues in the CDR3. The V gene's germline CDR1 is MDHEN and CDR2 SYDVKM. The protocol was immunoSEQ multiplex PCR, while the TCRdb copy is restricted to in-frame clones and leaves out a portion. The sample records approximately 160,000 clones, roughly 93% being singletons. This clonotype originated in an adult in good health. The material was peripheral blood, obtained on day 0 of AZD1222 vaccination. This chain uses TRBV28 with TRBJ1-5, with a possible D match to TRBD1 (6 bases). CDR3 nucleotides: TGTGCCAGCAGTTTATCAGGGGCCAATCAGCCCCAGCATTTT. Translated: CASSLSGANQPQHF.